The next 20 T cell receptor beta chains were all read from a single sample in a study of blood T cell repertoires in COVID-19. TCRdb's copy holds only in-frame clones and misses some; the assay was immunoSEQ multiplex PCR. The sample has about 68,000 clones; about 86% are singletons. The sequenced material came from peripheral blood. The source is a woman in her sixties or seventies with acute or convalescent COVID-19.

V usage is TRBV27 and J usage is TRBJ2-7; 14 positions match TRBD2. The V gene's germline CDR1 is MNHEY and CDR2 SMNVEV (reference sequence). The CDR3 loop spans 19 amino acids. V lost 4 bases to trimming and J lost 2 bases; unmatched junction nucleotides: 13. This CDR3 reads CASSSSQYRLAGGPYEQYF. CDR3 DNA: TGTGCCAGCAGTTCCTCACAATACAGACTAGCGGGGGGGCCCTACGAGCAGTACTTC.

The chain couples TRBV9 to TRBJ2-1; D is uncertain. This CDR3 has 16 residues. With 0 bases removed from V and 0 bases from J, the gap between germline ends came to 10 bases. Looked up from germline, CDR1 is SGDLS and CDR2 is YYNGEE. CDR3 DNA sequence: TGTGCCAGCAGCGTAGTTCATCTTAGCTCCTACAATGAGCAGTTCTTC. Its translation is CASSVVHLSSYNEQFF.

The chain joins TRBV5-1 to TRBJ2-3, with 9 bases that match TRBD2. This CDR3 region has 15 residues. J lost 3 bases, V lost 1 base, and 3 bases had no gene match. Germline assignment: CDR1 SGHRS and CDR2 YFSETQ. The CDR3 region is CASSLFSGGTDTQYF. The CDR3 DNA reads TGCGCCAGCAGCTTGTTTAGCGGGGGAACAGATACGCAGTATTTT.

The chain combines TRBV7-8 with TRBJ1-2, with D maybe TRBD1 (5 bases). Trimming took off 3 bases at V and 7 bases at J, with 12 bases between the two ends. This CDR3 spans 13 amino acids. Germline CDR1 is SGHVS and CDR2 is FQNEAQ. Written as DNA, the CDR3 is TGTGCCAGCAGCTTGGAGGGGCGCATTGGCTACACCTTC. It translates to CASSLEGRIGYTF.

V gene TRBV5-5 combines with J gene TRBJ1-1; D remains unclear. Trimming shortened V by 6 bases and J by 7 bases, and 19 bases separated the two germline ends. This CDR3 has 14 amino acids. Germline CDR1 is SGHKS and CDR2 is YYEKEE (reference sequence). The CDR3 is CASTPGGILGEAFF. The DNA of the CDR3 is TGTGCCAGCACCCCCGGAGGCATTCTGGGTGAAGCTTTCTTT.

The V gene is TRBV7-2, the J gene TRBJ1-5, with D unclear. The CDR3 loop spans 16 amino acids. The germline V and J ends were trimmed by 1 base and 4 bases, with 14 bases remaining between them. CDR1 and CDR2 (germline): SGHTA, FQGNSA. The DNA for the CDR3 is TGTGCCAGCAGCTTAGTGTACGTCGACGGGAATCAGCCCCAGCATTTT. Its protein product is CASSLVYVDGNQPQHF.

The CDR3 DNA follows: TGTGCCACCACTCCCAGCGGAAGAGATACGCAGTATTTT. Translation: CATTPSGRDTQYF. The chain is built from TRBV28 and TRBJ2-3; tentative D call: TRBD2 (5 bases). The V end lost 10 bases, the J end lost 5 bases, and 16 bases lay between the germline ends. The CDR3 runs to 13 residues. Germline V gene lookup returns CDR1 MDHEN and CDR2 SYDVKM.

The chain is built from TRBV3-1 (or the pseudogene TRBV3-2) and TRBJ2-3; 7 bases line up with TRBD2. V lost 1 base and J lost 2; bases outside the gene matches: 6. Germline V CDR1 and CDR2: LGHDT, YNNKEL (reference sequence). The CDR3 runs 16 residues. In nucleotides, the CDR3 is TGTGCCAGCAGCCAAGTCGCTAGCGGAAACACAGATACGCAGTATTTT. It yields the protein CASSQVASGNTDTQYF.

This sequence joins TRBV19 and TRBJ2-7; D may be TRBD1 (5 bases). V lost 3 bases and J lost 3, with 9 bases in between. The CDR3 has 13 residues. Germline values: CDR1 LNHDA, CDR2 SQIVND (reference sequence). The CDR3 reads CASSIIDSYEQYF. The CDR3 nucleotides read TGTGCCAGTAGTATCATTGACAGCTACGAGCAGTACTTC.

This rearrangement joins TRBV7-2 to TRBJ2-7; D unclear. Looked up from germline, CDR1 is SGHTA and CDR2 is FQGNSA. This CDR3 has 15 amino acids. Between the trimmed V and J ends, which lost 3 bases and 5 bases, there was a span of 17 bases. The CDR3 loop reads CASSLVVGRTNEQYF. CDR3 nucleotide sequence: TGTGCCAGCAGCTTGGTGGTGGGCAGAACCAACGAGCAGTACTTC.

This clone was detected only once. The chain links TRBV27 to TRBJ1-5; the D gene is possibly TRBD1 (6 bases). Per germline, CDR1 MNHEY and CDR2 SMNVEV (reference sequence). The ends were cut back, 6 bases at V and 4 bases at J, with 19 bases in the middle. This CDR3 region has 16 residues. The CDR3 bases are TGTGCCAGCAGGGCAGGGACATTTGAAGGAAATCAGCCCCAGCATTTT. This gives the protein CASRAGTFEGNQPQHF.

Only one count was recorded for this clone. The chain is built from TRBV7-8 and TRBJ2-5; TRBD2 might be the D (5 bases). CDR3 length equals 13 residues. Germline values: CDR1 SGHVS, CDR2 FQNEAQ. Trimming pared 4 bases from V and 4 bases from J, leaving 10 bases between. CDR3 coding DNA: TGTGCCAGCAGCTCGGACTTAGGAGAGACCCAGTACTTC. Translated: CASSSDLGETQYF.

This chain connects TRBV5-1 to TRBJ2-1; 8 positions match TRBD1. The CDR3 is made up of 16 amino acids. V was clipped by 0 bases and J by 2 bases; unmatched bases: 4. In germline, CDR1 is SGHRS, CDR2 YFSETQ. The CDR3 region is CASSLAGGQAYNEQFF. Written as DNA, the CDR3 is TGCGCCAGCAGCTTGGCAGGGGGCCAGGCCTACAATGAGCAGTTCTTC. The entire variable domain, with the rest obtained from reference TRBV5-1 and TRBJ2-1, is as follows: KAGVTQTPRYLIKTRGQQVTLSCSPISGHRSVSWYQQTPGQGLQFLFEYFSETQRNKGNFPGRFSGRQFSNSRSEMNVSTLELGDSALYLCASSLAGGQAYNEQFFGPGTRLTVL.

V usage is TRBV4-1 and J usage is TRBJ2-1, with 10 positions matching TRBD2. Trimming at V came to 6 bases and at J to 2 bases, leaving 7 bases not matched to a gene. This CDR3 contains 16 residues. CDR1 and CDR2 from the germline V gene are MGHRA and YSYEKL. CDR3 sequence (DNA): TGCGCCAGCAGACCGACTAGCGGGTACACCTACAATGAGCAGTTCTTC. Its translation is CASRPTSGYTYNEQFF.

The CDR3 DNA follows: TGTGCCAGCTCACCAGCTCTCGCGGGGGGCTCTGGAAACACCATATATTTT. It encodes CASSPALAGGSGNTIYF. The chain carries TRBV18 and TRBJ1-3; tentatively, D is TRBD1 (5 bases). The V and J ends lost 2 bases and 0 bases respectively, with 14 bases between them. Per the germline V gene, CDR1 is KGHSH and CDR2 is LQKENI. The CDR3 extends over 17 amino acids.

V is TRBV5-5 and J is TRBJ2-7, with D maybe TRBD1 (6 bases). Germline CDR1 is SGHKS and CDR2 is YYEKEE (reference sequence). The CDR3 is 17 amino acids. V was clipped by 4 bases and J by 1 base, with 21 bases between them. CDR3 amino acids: CASSHWFTRDKSYEQYF. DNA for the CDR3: TGTGCCAGCAGCCATTGGTTTACTCGGGACAAGTCCTACGAGCAGTACTTC.

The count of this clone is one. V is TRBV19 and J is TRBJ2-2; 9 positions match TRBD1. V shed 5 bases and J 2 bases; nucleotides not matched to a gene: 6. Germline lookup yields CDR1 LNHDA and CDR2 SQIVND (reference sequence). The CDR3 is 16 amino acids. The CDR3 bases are TGTGCCAGTAGTTTCGACAGGGGGGGAAACACCGGGGAGCTGTTTTTT. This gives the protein CASSFDRGGNTGELFF.

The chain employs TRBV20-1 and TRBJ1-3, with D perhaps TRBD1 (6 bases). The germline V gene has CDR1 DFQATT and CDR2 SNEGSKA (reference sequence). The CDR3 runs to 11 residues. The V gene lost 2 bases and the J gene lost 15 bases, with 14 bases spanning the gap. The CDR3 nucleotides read TGCAGTGCTAGACCTCTGGGGGCTGCATATTTT. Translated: CSARPLGAAYF.

The CDR3 bases are TGCAGCGCCCGACAGGTTCTCACAGATACGCAGTATTTT. Its translation: CSARQVLTDTQYF. The chain joins TRBV29-1 to TRBJ2-3, with D perhaps TRBD1 (6 bases). Germline V gives CDR1 SQVTM, CDR2 ANQGSEA. V dropped 7 bases and J dropped 2 bases, with 13 bases sitting between them. This CDR3 is 13 amino acids long.

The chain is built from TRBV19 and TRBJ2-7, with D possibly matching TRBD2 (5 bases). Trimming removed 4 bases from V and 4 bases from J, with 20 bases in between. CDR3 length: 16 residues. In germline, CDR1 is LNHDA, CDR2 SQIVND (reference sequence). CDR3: CASSTIRATSGYEQYF. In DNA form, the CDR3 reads TGTGCCAGTAGTACAATCCGGGCTACGAGCGGTTACGAGCAGTACTTC. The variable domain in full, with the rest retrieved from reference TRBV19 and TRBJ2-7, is DGGITQSPKYLFRKEGQNVTLSCEQNLNHDAMYWYRQDPGQGLRLIYYSQIVNDFQKGDIAEGYSVSREKKESFPLTVTSAQKNPTAFYLCASSTIRATSGYEQYFGPGTRLTVT.